In its sample, the clone carrying this T cell receptor beta chain was seen a few times. The sample is drawn from a study of PD-L1 blockade in urothelial cancer. Clones were read by immunoSEQ multiplex PCR, and TCRdb kept only the in-frame ones, dropping some. The profile shows approximately 90,000 clones, 65% to 85% of them singletons. Specified time point: pretreatment peripheral blood. Germline lookup yields CDR1 SGHDN and CDR2 FVKESK. V was trimmed by 2 bases and J by 1 base, leaving 5 bases between them. The length of the CDR3 is 13 residues. The origin of this receptor is a man between 60 and 75 years old with urothelial cancer. The rearrangement uses TRBV14 and TRBJ2-5; no definite D call. Here the sequenced sample was PBMCs, taken around atezolizumab (anti-PD-L1) treatment. CDR3 nucleotides: TGTGCCAGCAGCCAACAGATCCAAGAGACCCAGTACTTC. Its protein product is CASSQQIQETQYF.